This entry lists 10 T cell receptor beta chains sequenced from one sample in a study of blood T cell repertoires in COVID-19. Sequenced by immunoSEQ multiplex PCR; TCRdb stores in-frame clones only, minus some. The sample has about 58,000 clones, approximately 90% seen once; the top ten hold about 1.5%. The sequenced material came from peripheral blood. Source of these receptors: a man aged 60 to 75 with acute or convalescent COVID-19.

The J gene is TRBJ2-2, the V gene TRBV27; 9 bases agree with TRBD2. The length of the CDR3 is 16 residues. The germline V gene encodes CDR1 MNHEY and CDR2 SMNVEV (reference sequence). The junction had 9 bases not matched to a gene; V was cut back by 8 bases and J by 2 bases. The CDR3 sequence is CASGELAGINTGELFF. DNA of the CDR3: TGTGCCAGCGGGGAGCTAGCGGGAATTAACACCGGGGAGCTGTTTTTT.

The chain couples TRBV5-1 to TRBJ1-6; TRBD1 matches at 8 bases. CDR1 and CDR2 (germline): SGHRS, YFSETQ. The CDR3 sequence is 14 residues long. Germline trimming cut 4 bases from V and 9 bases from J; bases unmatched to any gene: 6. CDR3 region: CASSPGQGTSPLHF. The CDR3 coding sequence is TGCGCCAGCAGCCCCGGACAGGGCACTTCACCCCTCCACTTT. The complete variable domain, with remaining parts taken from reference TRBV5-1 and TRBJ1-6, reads KAGVTQTPRYLIKTRGQQVTLSCSPISGHRSVSWYQQTPGQGLQFLFEYFSETQRNKGNFPGRFSGRQFSNSRSEMNVSTLELGDSALYLCASSPGQGTSPLHFGNGTRLTVT.

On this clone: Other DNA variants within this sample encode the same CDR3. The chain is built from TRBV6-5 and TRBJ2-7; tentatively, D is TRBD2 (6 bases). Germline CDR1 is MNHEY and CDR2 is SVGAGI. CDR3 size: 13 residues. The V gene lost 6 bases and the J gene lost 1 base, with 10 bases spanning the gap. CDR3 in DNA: TGTGCCAGCAGACGAAGCGGGTCCTACGAGCAGTACTTC. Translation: CASRRSGSYEQYF.

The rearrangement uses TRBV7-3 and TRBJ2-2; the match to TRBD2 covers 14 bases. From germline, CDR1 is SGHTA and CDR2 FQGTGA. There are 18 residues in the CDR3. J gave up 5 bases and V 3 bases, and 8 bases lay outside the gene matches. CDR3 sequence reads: CASSLTGTSGRQTGELFF. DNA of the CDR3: TGTGCCAGCAGCTTGACCGGGACTAGCGGGAGACAGACCGGGGAGCTGTTTTTT.

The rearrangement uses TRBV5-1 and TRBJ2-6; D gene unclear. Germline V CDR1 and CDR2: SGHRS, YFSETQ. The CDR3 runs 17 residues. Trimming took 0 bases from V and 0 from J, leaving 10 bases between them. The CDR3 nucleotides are TGCGCCAGCAGCTTGGGCAGGCCAAGCTCTGGGGCCAACGTCCTGACTTTC. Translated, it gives CASSLGRPSSGANVLTF.

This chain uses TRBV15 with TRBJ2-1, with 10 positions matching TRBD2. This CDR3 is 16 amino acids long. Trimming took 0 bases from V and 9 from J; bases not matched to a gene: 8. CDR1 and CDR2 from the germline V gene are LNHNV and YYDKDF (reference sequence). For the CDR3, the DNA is TGTGCCACCAGCAGAGATCGGCTAGCGGGAGAGGTTGAGCAGTTCTTC. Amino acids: CATSRDRLAGEVEQFF.

The chain's CDR3 is CASSLSDPHYYNEQFF. The CDR3 DNA reads as TGTGCCAGCAGTTTATCAGACCCCCACTACTACAATGAGCAGTTCTTC. This chain joins TRBV27 and TRBJ2-1; no firm D call. CDR3 length: 16 residues. Per germline, CDR1 MNHEY and CDR2 SMNVEV (reference sequence). Trimming left V 0 bases short and J 3 bases short, with 12 bases between.

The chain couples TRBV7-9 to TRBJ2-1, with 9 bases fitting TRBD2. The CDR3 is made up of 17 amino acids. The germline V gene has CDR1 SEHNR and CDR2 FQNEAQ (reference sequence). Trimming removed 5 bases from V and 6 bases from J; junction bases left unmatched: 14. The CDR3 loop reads CASSTSSGTSSINEQFF. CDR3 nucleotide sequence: TGTGCCAGCAGCACCAGTTCCGGGACTAGCTCTATCAATGAGCAGTTCTTC. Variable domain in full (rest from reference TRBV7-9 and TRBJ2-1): DTGVSQNPRHKITKRGQNVTFRCDPISEHNRLYWYRQTLGQGPEFLTYFQNEAQLEKSRLLSDRFSAERPKGSFSTLEIQRTEQGDSAMYLCASSTSSGTSSINEQFFGPGTRLTVL.

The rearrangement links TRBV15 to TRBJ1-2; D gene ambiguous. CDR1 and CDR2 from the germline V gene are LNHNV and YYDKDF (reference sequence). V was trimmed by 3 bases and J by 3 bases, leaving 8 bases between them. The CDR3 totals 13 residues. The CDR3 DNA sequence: TGTGCCACCAGCAGTAGGGAGGACTATGGCTACACCTTC. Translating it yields CATSSREDYGYTF. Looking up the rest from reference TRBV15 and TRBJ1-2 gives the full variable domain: DAMVIQNPRYQVTQFGKPVTLSCSQTLNHNVMYWYQQKSSQAPKLLFHYYDKDFNNEADTPDNFQSRRPNTSFCFLDIRSPGLGDTAMYLCATSSREDYGYTFGSGTRLTVV.

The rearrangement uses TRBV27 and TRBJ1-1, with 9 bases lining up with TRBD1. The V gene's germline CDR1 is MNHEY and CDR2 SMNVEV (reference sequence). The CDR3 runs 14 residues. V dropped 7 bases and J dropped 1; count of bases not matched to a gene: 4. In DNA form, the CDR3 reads TGTGCCAGCAACGGACAGGGGTGGAACACTGAAGCTTTCTTT. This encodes CASNGQGWNTEAFF.